This section outlines one T cell receptor beta chain sequence together with its context. The antigen remains undetermined. The junction does not match germline at one end; this may be a read error. This entry belongs to a study of shared clonotypes between healthy human individuals. Study-wide results and caveats: Few donors limited the genetic and exposure-history diversity represented. Non-shared clonotypes had lower generation probabilities than clonotypes shared by all four sorted-subset donors.

Method: immunoSEQ multiplex PCR; TCRdb's copy keeps in-frame clones and lacks some. Among about 2 million clones listed, roughly 96% were seen once. The germline CDR1 and CDR2 sequences are GTSNPN and SVGIG (reference sequence). CDR3 length equals 13 residues. This chain links TRBV30 with TRBJ2-7, with 8 bases fitting TRBD2. The sample was naive CD4+ T cells sorted from blood. Subset indicated: CD45RA+ positively selected. This receptor was identified in a man aged 18-30 years in good health. Written as DNA, the CDR3 is TGTGCCTCGAGTCGGGGGGGCTCCTACGAGCAGTACTTC. The encoded protein is CASSRGGSYEQYF.